The entry below describes one T cell receptor (beta chain). What it recognizes is unknown. Sequenced by immunoSEQ multiplex PCR; TCRdb stores in-frame clones only, minus some. The sample consists of 30,000 to 45,000 clones, over 70% of them appearing once. This specimen belongs to a study of T cells in localized non-small cell lung cancer. Findings of the study overall: A median roughly 50 of the top 100 tumor clones appeared in adjacent lung.

The CDR3 has 13 residues. The germline V and J ends were trimmed by 5 bases and 6 bases, with 14 bases remaining between them. Germline V gives CDR1 SGHAT, CDR2 FQNNGV. This TCR derives from a woman aged 35 to 69 with stage I lung adenocarcinoma. This chain joins TRBV11-2 and TRBJ2-7, with unresolved D. This sample comprised peripheral blood, obtained before any cancer treatment. The CDR3 region has the DNA TGTGCCAGCAGCGAACTTTCTTCGACCGAGCAGTACTTC. This encodes CASSELSSTEQYF.